This T cell receptor beta chain was obtained from a study of radiation and T cells in renal cell carcinoma. As for time point: blood 2 weeks post-SBRT. Treatment here: 15 Gy SBRT to primary tumor, nephrectomy 4 weeks later. Blood was sampled at baseline, 2 weeks and 4 weeks after SBRT. On this clone itself: Its antigen remains unknown.

Findings of the study overall: Baseline intratumoral clonotype presence is unknown without pretreatment biopsies. From baseline, blood top tumor clonotypes peaked at 2 weeks post-radiation.

Germline V CDR1 and CDR2: SGHRS, YFSETQ. Unmatched junction bases numbered 6, after V lost 4 bases and J lost 3 bases. The CDR3 consists of 17 residues. Using immunoSEQ multiplex PCR, the repertoire was profiled, and TCRdb retains in-frame clones only, with some absent. Of around 70,000 clones listed, about 80% are singletons. The sample consisted of blood, taken from a patient whose treatment included radiotherapy and nephrectomy. This TCR was recovered from a man aged 55 to 70 with renal cell carcinoma. The chain couples TRBV5-1 to TRBJ2-5; 16 bases are shared with TRBD2. CDR3 coding DNA: TGCGCCAGCAGCCCGGGACTAGCGGGAGGGGGGGAAGAGACCCAGTACTTC. Amino acid sequence: CASSPGLAGGGEETQYF.